This is a list of T cell receptor beta chains from one sample in a study of cytomegalovirus exposure and HLA in healthy donors. The repertoire was sequenced with immunoSEQ multiplex PCR; TCRdb's copy has only in-frame clones and lacks some. Of about 140,000 clones in the sample, roughly 83% were seen once. Sequenced input: PBMCs. These receptors all stem from a man aged 40-49 years in good health and CMV-seropositive. Both conserved end residues are part of each CDR3. D genes are given only for firm matches. A row's size may be missing; if present it is once, few, many or a size class.

V gene	J gene	clone size	D gene	CDR3 protein	CDR3 DNA
TRBV2	TRBJ2-1	.	.	CASSQQSFEQFF	TGTGCCAGCAGTCAACAGAGTTTTGAGCAGTTCTTC
TRBV6-5	TRBJ1-2	.	TRBD1	CASSEDRGPFRGYTF	TGTGCCAGCTCCGAAGACAGGGGGCCTTTTCGTGGCTACACCTTC
TRBV15	TRBJ2-7	.	TRBD2	CATSPGSGTYYEQYF	TGTGCCACCAGCCCTGGTAGCGGGACGTACTACGAGCAGTACTTC
TRBV7-6	TRBJ1-1	.	TRBD1	CASSAEQGQTTEAFF	TGTGCCAGCAGCGCAGAACAGGGGCAGACCACTGAAGCTTTCTTT
TRBV10-3	TRBJ2-5	few	TRBD1	CAISEPLDRGGETQYF	TGTGCCATCAGTGAGCCCTTGGACAGGGGCGGGGAGACCCAGTACTTC
TRBV5-1	TRBJ1-2	.	.	CASTGGWGYTF	TGCGCCAGCACTGGAGGCTGGGGCTACACCTTC
TRBV5-1	TRBJ1-4	.	TRBD1	CASSFRGQATNEKLFF	TGCGCCAGCAGCTTCCGCGGACAGGCAACTAATGAAAAACTGTTTTTT
TRBV29-1	TRBJ2-2	.	.	CSVEDAKEGNTGELFF	TGCAGCGTTGAAGATGCGAAGGAGGGGAACACCGGGGAGCTGTTTTTT
TRBV5-6	TRBJ2-5	.	TRBD2	CASSFTSGAKETQYF	TGTGCCAGCAGCTTTACTAGCGGAGCCAAAGAGACCCAGTACTTC
TRBV9	TRBJ2-5	.	.	CASSPRGSVETQYF	TGTGCCAGCAGCCCTCGTGGTAGCGTGGAGACCCAGTACTTC
TRBV27	TRBJ1-4	.	.	CASTGAGFNEKLFF	TGTGCCAGCACCGGCGCAGGGTTTAATGAAAAACTGTTTTTT
TRBV5-6	TRBJ2-7	few	.	CASSLGGLAYEQYF	TGTGCCAGCAGCTTGGGGGGACTCGCCTACGAGCAGTACTTC
TRBV7-6	TRBJ1-3	.	.	CASSFPGNTIYF	TGTGCCAGCAGCTTTCCAGGAAACACCATATATTTT
TRBV5-1	TRBJ1-1	.	.	CASSTYGMPGNTEAFF	TGCGCCAGCAGCACCTACGGGATGCCTGGGAACACTGAAGCTTTCTTT
TRBV11-2	TRBJ1-1	.	.	CASRLWGQGERAEAFF	TGTGCCAGCAGGTTGTGGGGGCAGGGAGAGAGGGCTGAAGCTTTCTTT
TRBV4-1	TRBJ2-7	.	TRBD1	CASSQGQGAYEQYF	TGCGCCAGCAGCCAAGGCCAGGGGGCCTACGAGCAGTACTTC
TRBV29-1	TRBJ2-7	.	.	CSVVPQALFYEQYF	TGCAGCGTTGTCCCACAGGCACTTTTCTACGAGCAGTACTTC
TRBV30	TRBJ1-1	few	.	CAWSPDIGTTEAFF	TGTGCCTGGAGCCCGGACATCGGAACGACTGAAGCTTTCTTT
TRBV6-5	TRBJ1-2	.	TRBD1	CASSSTGTGFDGYTF	TGTGCCAGCAGTTCGACCGGGACAGGGTTTGATGGCTACACCTTC
TRBV7-3	TRBJ2-3	once	.	CASSLLDRPRGTDTQYF	TGTGCCAGCAGTTTGCTTGACAGGCCCAGGGGCACAGATACGCAGTATTTT
TRBV10-3	TRBJ1-3	.	TRBD1	CAISEPGQGSGNTIYF	TGTGCCATCAGTGAGCCGGGACAGGGATCTGGAAACACCATATATTTT
TRBV27	TRBJ2-7	few	TRBD2	CASSSSPDIAGGGYEQYF	TGTGCCAGCAGTTCATCCCCAGACATAGCGGGAGGAGGGTACGAGCAGTACTTC
TRBV11-2	TRBJ2-6	.	.	CASRVSSGANVLTF	TGTGCCAGCAGGGTGAGCTCTGGGGCCAACGTCCTGACTTTC
TRBV5-4	TRBJ1-6	.	TRBD1	CASGLGDRNSPLHF	TGTGCCAGCGGCCTAGGGGACAGAAATTCACCCCTCCACTTT
TRBV10-3	TRBJ2-7	.	.	CAISAEGRSLDEQYF	TGTGCCATCAGTGCGGAGGGGCGATCCCTCGACGAGCAGTACTTC
TRBV19	TRBJ1-4	.	.	CASSIGRSEKLFF	TGTGCCAGTAGTATCGGGAGGAGTGAAAAACTGTTTTTT
TRBV18	TRBJ2-7	.	.	CASSASYRLDYEQYF	TGTGCCAGCTCAGCCTCCTACCGCCTAGACTACGAGCAGTACTTC
TRBV5-1	TRBJ1-2	.	.	CASSLGTSNYGYTF	TGCGCCAGCAGCCTGGGTACTTCTAACTATGGCTACACCTTC
TRBV5-6	TRBJ2-1	.	.	CASSFPTGPLSYNEQFF	TGTGCCAGCAGCTTCCCCACAGGGCCTCTATCCTACAATGAGCAGTTCTTC
TRBV19	TRBJ2-5	.	.	CASRGLRQETQYF	TGTGCCAGTAGAGGACTAAGGCAAGAGACCCAGTACTTC
TRBV18	TRBJ2-7	.	TRBD1	CASSPKGGTGGYYEQYF	TGTGCCAGCTCTCCAAAAGGCGGGACAGGGGGTTACTACGAGCAGTACTTC
TRBV7-8	TRBJ2-1	.	TRBD2	CASSRTSGKYNEQFF	TGTGCCAGCAGCCGGACTAGCGGGAAATACAATGAGCAGTTCTTC
TRBV18	TRBJ2-7	.	TRBD1	CASSPDRGREQYF	TGTGCCAGCTCACCAGACAGGGGGCGGGAGCAGTACTTC
TRBV5-1	TRBJ1-5	once	TRBD1	CASSRSPVTGNNQPQHF	TGCGCCAGCAGCAGATCACCTGTGACAGGGAACAATCAGCCCCAGCATTTT
TRBV11-3	TRBJ2-7	.	.	CASSYEGLYEQYF	TGTGCCAGCAGCTATGAAGGACTCTACGAGCAGTACTTC
TRBV18	TRBJ2-7	.	.	CASSPQGPKSYEQYF	TGTGCCAGCTCACCGCAGGGGCCCAAGTCCTACGAGCAGTACTTC
TRBV19	TRBJ1-5	.	TRBD1	CASRPGTVNQPQHF	TGTGCCAGTAGACCCGGGACAGTCAATCAGCCCCAGCATTTT